This T cell receptor (beta chain) is drawn from a study of blood T cell repertoires in COVID-19. Study details: Samples taken during acute and convalescent COVID-19 were collected in the United States, Italy and Spain. T cells, B-cell-depleted T cells, or PBMCs supplied cDNA or gDNA.

In the original workflow: Estimation of nucleated cell counts was performed using reference gene primer amplification. The repertoire was sequenced with immunoSEQ multiplex PCR; TCRdb's copy has only in-frame clones and lacks some. D and trimming come from the DNA, and the V and J calls and clone size come from that table. The data contain approximately 450,000 clones, more than 85% of them singletons. Germline CDR1 SQVTM, CDR2 ANQGSEA. This CDR3 is 16 amino acids long. After removal of 3 bases from V and 8 bases from J, the junction contained 15 bases not matched to a gene. This TCR derives from a woman in her thirties with acute or convalescent COVID-19. V gene TRBV29-1 combines with J gene TRBJ2-1; 8 positions match TRBD2. The sequenced sample consisted of peripheral blood. The CDR3 region is CSVDRGAVAGFYEQFF. Written as DNA, the CDR3 is TGCAGCGTTGATCGGGGCGCGGTAGCGGGGTTTTATGAGCAGTTCTTC.